Below are 17 T cell receptor beta chains sequenced from a single sample in a study of a mutant IDH1 vaccine in newly diagnosed glioma. The time point here: week 11, during vaccination. Each dose delivered 300 ug of mutant IDH1 20-mer peptide subcutaneously with imiquimod. These receptors have no identified antigens. Profiled with immunoSEQ multiplex PCR; TCRdb holds only in-frame clones, not every one. The table records 110,000 or so clones, roughly 90% of them present only once. Sequenced here: PBMCs, sampled from a glioma patient whose treatment included an IDH1 peptide vaccine. Source of these receptors: a woman aged 45-59 years with glioma.

The chain recombines TRBV5-1 with TRBJ2-7; 9 bases line up with TRBD2. This CDR3 is 13 amino acids long. Germline CDR1 reads SGHRS; CDR2 reads YFSETQ. V dropped 7 bases and J dropped 5; count of bases not matched to a gene: 7. The CDR3 DNA follows: TGCGCCAGCGGGGCGGGAGGGCCGAACGAGCAGTACTTC. Residues: CASGAGGPNEQYF.

This rearrangement joins TRBV9 to TRBJ2-2, with D possibly being TRBD1 (5 bases). The V end lost 3 bases, the J end lost 0 bases, and 9 bases lay between the germline ends. The CDR3 totals 15 residues. Germline V gene data show CDR1 as SGDLS and CDR2 as YYNGEE. CDR3 nucleotides: TGTGCCAGCAGCGAGAGGACAACGAACACCGGGGAGCTGTTTTTT. Translating gives CASSERTTNTGELFF.

The chain recombines TRBV28 with TRBJ1-1; 7 bases agree with TRBD1. CDR3 length: 15 residues. Germline loops: CDR1 MDHEN, CDR2 SYDVKM. After removal of 6 bases from V and 0 bases from J, the junction contained 7 bases not matched to a gene. This CDR3 is CASRPSGGLNTEAFF. The CDR3 bases are TGTGCCAGCAGGCCTTCAGGGGGTCTGAACACTGAAGCTTTCTTT. Combining the CDR3 with reference TRBV28 and TRBJ1-1 gives the whole variable domain DVKVTQSSRYLVKRTGEKVFLECVQDMDHENMFWYRQDPGLGLRLIYFSYDVKMKEKGDIPEGYSVSREKKERFSLILESASTNQTSMYLCASRPSGGLNTEAFFGQGTRLTVV.

V and J are TRBV28 and TRBJ1-6; D call uncertain. From germline, CDR1 is MDHEN and CDR2 SYDVKM. The CDR3 totals 13 residues. V lost 2 bases, J lost 10 bases, and 9 bases lay in between. In nucleotides, the CDR3 is TGTGCCAGCAGTTTAACCGCCCGCTCACCCCTCCACTTT. This gives the protein CASSLTARSPLHF.

V usage is TRBV6-1 and J usage is TRBJ2-7; D gene ambiguous. This CDR3 is built from 12 residues. Trimming removed 4 bases at V and 7 bases at J, with 11 bases between. Germline V CDR1 and CDR2: MNHNS, SASEGT. The CDR3 nucleotides are TGTGCCAGCAGTGGGGATAGCAGTGAGCAGTACTTC. Its protein is CASSGDSSEQYF.

The count of this clone is one. The rearrangement joins TRBV5-1 to TRBJ1-4; 7 nucleotides align to TRBD1. Germline trimming cut 4 bases from V and 3 bases from J; bases unmatched to any gene: 3. Germline values: CDR1 SGHRS, CDR2 YFSETQ. The CDR3 consists of 14 residues. The CDR3 bases are TGCGCCAGCAGCACAGGGGAGGCTAATGAAAAACTGTTTTTT. The encoded protein is CASSTGEANEKLFF.

This clone showed up just a few times. Compared with germline, one end of the junction differs, possibly owing to a read error. The gene calls are TRBV29-1 and TRBJ2-5; D gene unclear. In germline, CDR1 is SQVTM, CDR2 ANQGSEA. The CDR3 totals 11 residues. CDR3 nucleotides: TGCAGCGGTGAAATACAAGAGACCCAGTACTTC. Residues: CSGEIQETQYF.

The chain uses TRBV6-5 and TRBJ2-7, with TRBD1 as a possible D gene (5 bases). The CDR3 runs to 15 residues. CDR1 and CDR2 (germline): MNHEY, SVGAGI. V lost 0 bases, J lost 1 base, and 10 bases lay in between. The CDR3 is CASSYSTQGSYEQYF. The CDR3 region has the DNA TGTGCCAGCAGTTACTCGACGCAGGGTTCCTACGAGCAGTACTTC.

The V gene is TRBV11-2, the J gene TRBJ2-5, with 9 bases that match TRBD2. The ends lost 1 base at V and 1 base at J; junction bases unmatched: 1. Germline V gene data show CDR1 as SGHAT and CDR2 as FQNNGV. This CDR3 is 15 amino acids long. The chain's CDR3 is CASSLVTSGQETQYF. CDR3 in DNA: TGTGCCAGCAGCTTAGTGACTAGCGGCCAAGAGACCCAGTACTTC. The full variable domain, its missing parts supplied by reference TRBV11-2 and TRBJ2-5, is EAGVAQSPRYKIIEKRQSVAFWCNPISGHATLYWYQQILGQGPKLLIQFQNNGVVDDSQLPKDRFSAERLKGVDSTLKIQPAKLEDSAVYLCASSLVTSGQETQYFGPGTRLLVL.

The CDR3 protein is CASSVSGWNTGELFF. CDR3 coding DNA: TGTGCCAGCAGTGTTTCGGGATGGAACACCGGGGAGCTGTTTTTT. V is TRBV2 and J is TRBJ2-2; D may be TRBD2 (5 bases). V was shortened by 4 bases and J by 1 base, with 10 bases between the two germline ends. Germline V gene data show CDR1 as SNHLY and CDR2 as FYNNEI. The CDR3 spans 15 residues.

The chain has TRBV4-1 and TRBJ1-3; D uncertain. The CDR3 totals 16 residues. Germline V gene data show CDR1 as MGHRA and CDR2 as YSYEKL. V was shortened by 0 bases and J by 0 bases, with 9 bases between the two germline ends. CDR3 amino acids: CASSQERDFSGNTIYF. In DNA, the CDR3 is TGCGCCAGCAGCCAAGAGCGGGATTTCTCTGGAAACACCATATATTTT.

The gene calls are TRBV7-9 and TRBJ1-1, with TRBD1 as a possible D gene (5 bases). Germline V CDR1 and CDR2: SEHNR, FQNEAQ (reference sequence). Trimming removed 6 bases from V and 11 bases from J, with 13 bases in between. The CDR3 consists of 11 residues. The CDR3 DNA follows: TGTGCCAGCAGAGCAGGGTTGGAGGCTTTCTTT. Its protein product is CASRAGLEAFF.

V is TRBV5-4 and J is TRBJ1-2; D gene unclear. The CDR3 runs 14 residues. V shed 4 bases and J shed 3 bases, with 13 bases lying between them. Germline assignment: CDR1 SGHNT and CDR2 YYREEE (reference sequence). CDR3 region: CASSAEQRDYGYTF. CDR3 nucleotides: TGTGCCAGCAGCGCCGAACAGAGGGACTATGGCTACACCTTC.

The chain carries TRBV7-2 and TRBJ2-7; either TRBD1 or TRBD2 may fit D (6 bases each). V was pared by 3 bases and J by 1 base, with 10 bases between. The CDR3 runs to 14 residues. From germline, CDR1 is SGHTA and CDR2 FQGNSA. The CDR3 sequence: CASSLGGLSYEQYF. The CDR3 DNA reads as TGTGCCAGCAGCTTGGGGGGCCTATCCTACGAGCAGTACTTC.

The chain recombines TRBV9 with TRBJ2-7, with 8 bases identical to TRBD1. This CDR3 is 16 amino acids long. V lost 0 bases and J lost 2; bases outside the gene matches: 7. Looked up from germline, CDR1 is SGDLS and CDR2 is YYNGEE. The CDR3 sequence: CASSVGWTGTPYEQYF. In DNA form, the CDR3 reads TGTGCCAGCAGCGTAGGATGGACAGGGACCCCCTACGAGCAGTACTTC.

This rearrangement joins TRBV6-5 to TRBJ1-3, with no clear D. Germline values: CDR1 MNHEY, CDR2 SVGAGI. Trimming left V 2 bases short and J 0 bases short, with 5 bases between. This CDR3 region has 14 residues. The CDR3 DNA sequence: TGTGCCAGCAGTTACGGTTACTCTGGAAACACCATATATTTT. It is translated as CASSYGYSGNTIYF.

This chain links TRBV2 with TRBJ2-7, with 10 bases identical to TRBD2. CDR1 is SNHLY and CDR2 is FYNNEI in the germline V gene. V lost 7 bases, J lost 3 bases, and 6 bases stayed unmatched. The length of the CDR3 is 14 residues. CDR3 residues: CASTSGRNVYEQYF. Here the CDR3 DNA reads TGTGCCAGCACTAGCGGGAGAAACGTCTACGAGCAGTACTTC.